This T cell receptor (beta chain) was identified during a study of blood T cell repertoires in COVID-19 (dated by TCRdb to 2020 to 2022). About the full investigation: The collaborator samples originated in the United States, Italy and Spain and spanned the acute and convalescent phases of COVID-19. The material from the prospective study consisted of cDNA or gDNA derived from T cells, B-cell-depleted T cells, or PBMCs. The dataset comprised deeply sampled blood TCRbeta repertoires from subjects exposed to, actively infected with, or recovered from COVID-19. The repertoires were released in a freely available public database meant as a resource for research on the immune response to SARS-CoV-2. Samples came from the ongoing ImmuneRACE study (first 160 participants) plus 1,254 subjects from 6 global collaborators. Sample metadata almost always included a de-identified subject ID, COVID-19 status, age in years and sex. Where HLA class I and class II types were available, the types were taken from metadata supplied by the sample provider, not from assay-based typing.

On this clone: Its cognate antigen has yet to be identified. No base quality values were provided; no much bigger clone lies one nucleotide off.

Beyond this particular receptor, the publication reports: The quantity of clinical and demographic metadata differed by source and by participant and was supplied without curation.

Collaborating institutions collected whole blood in K2EDTA tubes following their own protocols. For TCRbeta analysis, collaborator samples were shipped as frozen whole blood, as isolated PBMCs, or as DNA extracted from either sample type. Trimming removed 4 bases from V and 4 bases from J, leaving 13 bases between the germline ends. The germline V gene (reference sequence) provides CDR1 MNHEY and CDR2 SMNVEV. CDR3 length: 14 amino acids, cysteine to phenylalanine. The kept DNA is CDR3 alone, 42 bases in frame from the first base. TCRbeta CDR3 regions were amplified from genomic DNA by means of the immunoSEQ Assay, a bias-controlled multiplex PCR. As for the authors' bioinformatics: Nucleated cell counts per sample were estimated from amplification of reference gene primers within the assay. Sequence reads were collapsed and filtered to measure the absolute abundance of every unique TCRbeta CDR3 rearrangement. For each sample, productive Simpson clonality was calculated as the square root of Simpson's diversity index across productive rearrangements. In its TCRdb copy, this immuneACCESS table keeps in-frame sequences only and misses some clones. Where compared with another copy, unresolved V genes explain less than half of these, and the others have no known cause. That table gives V, J and clone size, and the DNA gave D and trimming. In all, the sample holds around 78,000 clones, and more than 60% of those were seen once. Just under 10% of the sample comes from the top ten.

This receptor chain uses TRBV27 and TRBJ2-5, with a weak D call of TRBD2 (5 bases match). This sequence originates from a human donor in a cohort sampled during active COVID-19. Sequencing used peripheral blood. CDR3 sequence: CASSSETIGETQYF. Read as DNA, the sequence is TGTGCCAGCAGTTCAGAGACTATCGGAGAGACCCAGTACTTC.